A selection of T cell receptor beta chains follows, all from one sample in a study of blood T cells in healthy people across ages. TCRdb ran MiXCR on the 5' RACE reads and lists one entry per CDR3 protein. The table lists approximately 680,000 distinct CDR3 sequences, about 34% of them singletons. Sequencing was performed on blood. Source of these receptors: a woman of 80 years or more in good health. Both conserved end residues are part of each CDR3. Fields, in order: D gene, V gene, J gene, clone size, CDR3 DNA, CDR3 protein. A D gene is named only where the DNA matches it firmly. Size is stated for part of the rows, as once, few or many counts, or as a class when the clone is expanded.

TRBD2,TRBV9,TRBJ2-4,-,TGTGCCAGCAGCGAGGGACTAGCGGGAAGGGAGGCCAAAAACATTCAGTACTTC,CASSEGLAGREAKNIQYF
-,TRBV5-1,TRBJ1-2,-,TGCGCCAGCAGCTTCGTCCGGGGTACTAACTATGGCTACACCTTC,CASSFVRGTNYGYTF
TRBD2,TRBV9,TRBJ2-3,many,TGTGCCAGCAGCCCGTGGCGGGGGGGGACAGATACGCAGTATTTT,CASSPWRGGTDTQYF
-,TRBV6-4,TRBJ2-1,-,TGTGCCAGCAGTGACTCTAGCGGCTCCTACAATGAGCAGTTCTTC,CASSDSSGSYNEQFF
-,TRBV20-1,TRBJ2-1,many,TGCAGTGCTAGAGTAACCGGGGATGAGCAGTTCTTC,CSARVTGDEQFF
TRBD1,TRBV29-1,TRBJ2-7,-,TGCAGCGTTGAGCCCTACGGGACAGAGGACTACGAGCAGTACTTC,CSVEPYGTEDYEQYF
TRBD1,TRBV7-9,TRBJ1-1,few,TGTGCCAGCAGCTCCGGACAGGGCTGGGGGATAACGGGCACTGAAGCTTTCTTT,CASSSGQGWGITGTEAFF
-,TRBV20-1,TRBJ2-1,-,TGCAGTGCTACCGACAGCCTTTACAATGAGCAGTTCTTC,CSATDSLYNEQFF
TRBD2,TRBV4-3,TRBJ2-2,-,TGCGCCAGCAGCCGCCTCCATCCGGGACTAGCGGACTTCACCGGGGAGCTGTTTTTT,CASSRLHPGLADFTGELFF
-,TRBV20-1,TRBJ2-1,-,TGCAGTGCTAGAGAGGCGCCCAATGAGCAGTTCTTC,CSAREAPNEQFF
-,TRBV9,TRBJ2-5,many,TGTGCCAGCAGCTCGGGACTGTCCGGGGAGACCCAGTACTTC,CASSSGLSGETQYF
-,TRBV28,TRBJ2-7,many,TGTGCCAGCAGTTCCCTAGTCTTCTACGAGCAGTACTTC,CASSSLVFYEQYF
TRBD1,TRBV7-9,TRBJ1-1,few,TGTGCCAGCAGCTTAAGGTCAGGGGGACTAAACACTGAAGCTTTCTTT,CASSLRSGGLNTEAFF
-,TRBV7-9,TRBJ2-7,once,TGTGCCAGCAGCTTCGGGGCGGCCACCTCCTACGAGCAGTACTTC,CASSFGAATSYEQYF
TRBD2,TRBV20-1,TRBJ2-7,-,TGCAGTGCCCCCAGGCGGGGGGGCCTACCATACAATGAGCAGTACTTC,CSAPRRGGLPYNEQYF
TRBD2,TRBV4-1,TRBJ2-5,many,TGCGCCAGCAGCCAAGATCCGAGCGGGGGGGCCCGGGAGACCCAGTACTTC,CASSQDPSGGARETQYF
TRBD1,TRBV5-1,TRBJ1-2,many,TGCGCCAGCAGCTTGGACGGGACAGGGAGAGCTAACTATGGCTACACCTTC,CASSLDGTGRANYGYTF
-,TRBV4-3,TRBJ1-2,once,TGCGCCAGCAGCCAAGGTGAGGTAAACTCCGGCTACACCTTC,CASSQGEVNSGYTF
-,TRBV12-3/TRBV12-4,TRBJ2-7,many,TGTGCCAGCAGTTTAGAGGGCTGGTCTAGTCGATCCTACGAGCAGTACTTC,CASSLEGWSSRSYEQYF
TRBD2,TRBV28,TRBJ2-1,many,TGTGCCAGCAGTTTAGGGGGAGCGGGGGACTACAATGAGCAGTTCTTC,CASSLGGAGDYNEQFF
-,TRBV6-2/TRBV6-3,TRBJ1-3,-,TGTGCCAGCAGTTACGGGTACTCTGGAAACACCATATATTTT,CASSYGYSGNTIYF
-,TRBV18,TRBJ2-3,-,TGTGCCAGCTCACCGGGACTGGAGGCATCGGATACGCAGTATTTT,CASSPGLEASDTQYF
TRBD2,TRBV12-3/TRBV12-4,TRBJ2-7,few,TGTGCCAGCAGTTTATTTCCGGGGGGGAACAATGAGCAGTACTTC,CASSLFPGGNNEQYF
-,TRBV7-2,TRBJ1-1,many,TGTGCCAGCAGCACGGGACCGAACACTGAAGCTTTCTTT,CASSTGPNTEAFF
-,TRBV18,TRBJ1-6,-,TGTGCCAGCTCAACGTCAGAAAGTTCACCCCTCCACTTT,CASSTSESSPLHF
TRBD2,TRBV10-3,TRBJ2-7,-,TGTGCCATCAGGAACCCGCCCGGGACTAGCGGTTACGAGCAGTACTTC,CAIRNPPGTSGYEQYF
-,TRBV3-1,TRBJ1-5,-,TGTGCCAGCAGCCAAGGGGACGGCGGGGGCAATCAGCCCCAGCATTTT,CASSQGDGGGNQPQHF
-,TRBV7-8,TRBJ2-1,many,TGTGCCAGCAGCTTAAGCAGGAACAATGAGCAGTTCTTC,CASSLSRNNEQFF
TRBD2,TRBV20-1,TRBJ2-3,-,TGCAGTGCCCGAGGTACCGTAGCGGGAGGAGATACGCAGTATTTT,CSARGTVAGGDTQYF
-,TRBV7-9,TRBJ2-5,-,TGTGCCAGCAGCTCGTCAGGGGTCAGCGCGGGAGAGACCCAGTACTTC,CASSSSGVSAGETQYF
-,TRBV11-2,TRBJ2-7,many,TGTGCCAGCAGTCTACGGGGCCAAGGGTCCCCCTACGAGCAGTACTTC,CASSLRGQGSPYEQYF
TRBD1,TRBV2,TRBJ2-3,many,TGTGCCAGCATGGGACAGGGAACAGATACGCAGTATTTT,CASMGQGTDTQYF
TRBD1,TRBV7-2,TRBJ2-7,-,TGTGCCAGCAGCGTAGGGACAGGGGGTTTATACGAGCAGTACTTC,CASSVGTGGLYEQYF
-,TRBV20-1,TRBJ2-5,-,TGCAGTGCTATTAAAACTGAGGAGACCCAGTACTTC,CSAIKTEETQYF
-,TRBV7-2,TRBJ2-5,many,TGTGCCAGCAGCTTAGAGAAGGGTGTCCGGGAGACCCAGTACTTC,CASSLEKGVRETQYF
-,TRBV20-1,TRBJ1-6,many,TGCAGTGCTAGGTACATGGGGGGAAGTTCACCCCTCCACTTT,CSARYMGGSSPLHF
-,TRBV7-2,TRBJ2-7,few,TGTGCCAGCAGTTCAACAGGGCTCTCTCAATACGAGCAGTACTTC,CASSSTGLSQYEQYF
-,TRBV5-1,TRBJ1-6,-,TGCGCCAGCAGCTTACGCAGGGTCGATAATTCACCCCTCCACTTT,CASSLRRVDNSPLHF
TRBD2,TRBV5-4,TRBJ2-5,few,TGTGCCAACAGCTTTTCTAGCGGGGGGGCCAAAGAGACCCAGTACTTC,CANSFSSGGAKETQYF
TRBD1,TRBV2,TRBJ2-1,-,TGTGCCAGTAAATCCGGGACAGGGGGCTCCTACAATGAGCAGTTCTTC,CASKSGTGGSYNEQFF
-,TRBV6-1,TRBJ1-2,-,TGTGCCAGCAGTGAAAGGCCCATGCCGCAGTGCACCTTC,CASSERPMPQCTF
TRBD1,TRBV5-1,TRBJ2-6,many,TGCGCCAGCAGCCTAACGGGACAGGGGGACTCTGGGGCCAACGTCCTGACTTTC,CASSLTGQGDSGANVLTF
TRBD1,TRBV6-1,TRBJ2-7,many,TGTGCCAGCAGTGAAGGCGTGGGACAGGGCCTAAGCCACGAGCAGTACTTC,CASSEGVGQGLSHEQYF
TRBD1,TRBV6-5,TRBJ2-2,-,TGTGCCAGCAGTTCCGGACAGGGGGCGCCCTCCGGGGAGCTGTTTTTT,CASSSGQGAPSGELFF
-,TRBV7-2,TRBJ2-1,-,TGTGTCAGCAGCTTACAAGAGGGGTTTGAGCAGTTCTTC,CVSSLQEGFEQFF
-,TRBV2,TRBJ1-1,many,TGTGCCAGCAGAATAATGATGGGGGGTGAAGCTTTCTTT,CASRIMMGGEAFF
-,TRBV4-2,TRBJ1-2,many,TGTGCCAGCAGCCAAGATTTTGGCAGGGGATATGGCTACACCTTC,CASSQDFGRGYGYTF
-,TRBV4-1,TRBJ2-5,many,TGCGCCAGCAGCCAAGGGGTAGGGACCCACGGGGAGACCCAGTACTTC,CASSQGVGTHGETQYF
-,TRBV20-1,TRBJ2-1,many,TGCAGTGCTACCTTAGATGAACCACAGTTCTTC,CSATLDEPQFF